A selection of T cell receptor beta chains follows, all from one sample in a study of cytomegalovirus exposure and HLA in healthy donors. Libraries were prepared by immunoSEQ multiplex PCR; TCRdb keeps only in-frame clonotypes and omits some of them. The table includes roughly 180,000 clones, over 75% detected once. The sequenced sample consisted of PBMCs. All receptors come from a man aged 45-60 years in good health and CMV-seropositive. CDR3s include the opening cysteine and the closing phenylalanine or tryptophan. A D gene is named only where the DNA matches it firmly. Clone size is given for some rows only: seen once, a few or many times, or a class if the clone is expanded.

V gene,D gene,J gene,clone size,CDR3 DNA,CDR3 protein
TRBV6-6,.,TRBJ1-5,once,TGTGCCAGCAGTTACTCGGGGGCCCCCAATCAGCCCCAGCATTTT,CASSYSGAPNQPQHF
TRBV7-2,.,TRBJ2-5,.,TGTGCCAGCAGCTCAGAACAGGGAGAGACCCAGTACTTC,CASSSEQGETQYF
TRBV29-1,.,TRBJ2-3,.,TGCAGCGTCCCGGGGGGCACAGATACGCAGTATTTT,CSVPGGTDTQYF
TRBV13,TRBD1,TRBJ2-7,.,TGTGCCAGCAGCTCCTCAGACAGGGGACCCTACGAGCAGTACTTC,CASSSSDRGPYEQYF
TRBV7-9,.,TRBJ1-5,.,TGTGCCAGCAGCCTTTGGGGGGGAGGGGCCAATCAGCCCCAGCATTTT,CASSLWGGGANQPQHF
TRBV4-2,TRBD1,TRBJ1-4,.,TGTGCCAGCAGCCAAGACCTAGGGACAGGGGGTGAAAAACTGTTTTTT,CASSQDLGTGGEKLFF
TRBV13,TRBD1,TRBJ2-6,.,TGTGCCAGCAGCTTAGGTTTGACACAGGGGCCTTCTGGGGCCAACGTCCTGACTTTC,CASSLGLTQGPSGANVLTF
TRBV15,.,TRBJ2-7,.,TGTGCCACCAGCAGAACAGGACAGAGGCACGAGCAGTACTTC,CATSRTGQRHEQYF
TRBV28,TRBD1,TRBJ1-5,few,TGTGCCAGCAGTTGGACAGGGGATAGGGATCAGCCCCAGCATTTT,CASSWTGDRDQPQHF
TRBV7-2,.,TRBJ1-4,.,TGTGCCAGCAGCTTATCTAAGGAAAAACTGTTTTTT,CASSLSKEKLFF
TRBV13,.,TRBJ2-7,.,TGTGCCAGCAGCTTAGTGAGGGAGGAACCCTACGAGCAGTACTTC,CASSLVREEPYEQYF
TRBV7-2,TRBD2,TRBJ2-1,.,TGTGCCAGCAGCTTACATGGGACTAGCGGGGGGAATGAGCAGTTCTTC,CASSLHGTSGGNEQFF
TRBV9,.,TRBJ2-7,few,TGTGCCAGCAGCGGGGGCGGCAGCTCCTACGAGCAGTACTTC,CASSGGGSSYEQYF
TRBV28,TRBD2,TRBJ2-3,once,TGTGCCAGCAGTTTTGGCGGGGGGTGGACAGATACGCAGTATTTT,CASSFGGGWTDTQYF
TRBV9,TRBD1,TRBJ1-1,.,TGTGCCAGCAGCGGTGGACAGGGGAACACTGAAGCTTTCTTT,CASSGGQGNTEAFF
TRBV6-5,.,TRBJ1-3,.,TGTGCCAGCAGCAACTCTGGAAACACCATATATTTT,CASSNSGNTIYF
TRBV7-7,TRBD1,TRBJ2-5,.,TGTGCCAGCAGCGGACAGGGGGGGGAGACCCAATACTTC,CASSGQGGETQYF
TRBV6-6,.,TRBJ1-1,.,TGTGCCAGCAGACCCCAACTCGGGGGAACTGAAGCTTTCTTT,CASRPQLGGTEAFF
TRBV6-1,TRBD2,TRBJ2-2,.,TGTGCCAGCAGTGAACTAGCGGAAAACGGGGAGCTGTTTTTT,CASSELAENGELFF
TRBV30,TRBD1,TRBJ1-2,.,TGTGCCTGGGCGCGTCCAGGGGGTGGCCTCTATGGCTACACCTTC,CAWARPGGGLYGYTF
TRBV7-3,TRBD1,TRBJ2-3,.,TGTGCCAGCAGCTTAGGGACAGCTAGCACAGATACGCAGTATTTT,CASSLGTASTDTQYF
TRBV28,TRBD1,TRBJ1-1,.,TGTGCCAGCAGAACACAGGGGGGAAACACTGAAGCTTTCTTT,CASRTQGGNTEAFF
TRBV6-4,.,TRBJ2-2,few,TGTGCCAGCAGTTACGAATTAGATTCTGGGGAGCTGTTTTTT,CASSYELDSGELFF
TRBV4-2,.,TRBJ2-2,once,TGTGCCAGCAGCCAAGCCCGGGGGAACACCGGGGAGCTGTTTTTT,CASSQARGNTGELFF
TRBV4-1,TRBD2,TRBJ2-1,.,TGCGCCAGCAGCGATCAAGCGGGGGGGTCCTACAATGAGCAGTTCTTC,CASSDQAGGSYNEQFF
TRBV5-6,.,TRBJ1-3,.,TGTGCCAGCAGCTCCCCCGGGACTACGGGAAACACCATATATTTT,CASSSPGTTGNTIYF
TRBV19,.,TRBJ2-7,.,TGTGCCAGTAGTATTTTGGGGAGAAGCTACGAGCAGTACTTC,CASSILGRSYEQYF
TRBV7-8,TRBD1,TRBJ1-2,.,TGTGCCAGCAGCCTGGGGACAGCCAGCCACTATGGCTACACCTTC,CASSLGTASHYGYTF
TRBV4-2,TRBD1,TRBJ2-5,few,TGTGCCAGCAGCCGGGACAGCCAAGAGACCCAGTACTTC,CASSRDSQETQYF
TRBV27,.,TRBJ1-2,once,TGTGCCAGCAGTTCAAAAGGGGCTCATGGCTACACCTTC,CASSSKGAHGYTF
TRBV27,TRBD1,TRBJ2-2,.,TGTGCCAGCACTACTCACCGGGACAGGGGTCGTGGGGAGCTGTTTTTT,CASTTHRDRGRGELFF
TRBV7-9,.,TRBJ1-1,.,TGTGCCAGCAGGTCAAGGGTGGGGGCGGGGAACACTGAAGCTTTCTTT,CASRSRVGAGNTEAFF
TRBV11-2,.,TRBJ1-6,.,TGTGCCAGCAGCTTAGATGATGGGCGCCGGGGATCACCCCTCCACTTT,CASSLDDGRRGSPLHF
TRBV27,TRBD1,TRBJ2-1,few,TGTGCCAGCAGGGATCGGGGACAGGGGCGGGATGAGCAGTTCTTC,CASRDRGQGRDEQFF
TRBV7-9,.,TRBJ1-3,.,TGTGCCAGCAGTCGAGGCAATCGGGGAAACACCATATATTTT,CASSRGNRGNTIYF
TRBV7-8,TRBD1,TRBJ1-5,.,TGTGCCAGTAGCTTAGGGACAGGGGGCAATCAGCCCCAGCATTTT,CASSLGTGGNQPQHF
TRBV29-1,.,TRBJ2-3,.,TGCAGCGCACAACAGGGCTCTAGCACAGATACGCAGTATTTT,CSAQQGSSTDTQYF
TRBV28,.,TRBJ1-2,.,TGTGCCAGCAGTTTACCCACGACAGAAAACTATGGCTACACCTTC,CASSLPTTENYGYTF
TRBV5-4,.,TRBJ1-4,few,TGTGCCAGCAGCCTACTTACTAATGAAAAACTGTTTTTT,CASSLLTNEKLFF
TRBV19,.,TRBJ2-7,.,TGTGCCAGTACCCCGGACGGGACCTACGAGCAGTACTTC,CASTPDGTYEQYF
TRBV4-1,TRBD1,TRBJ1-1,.,TGCGCCAGCAGCCAAACAGGGGTCTCCACTGAAGCTTTCTTT,CASSQTGVSTEAFF
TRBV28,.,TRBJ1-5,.,TGTGCCAGCAGTTCCCCGGGTACCAATCAGCCCCAGCATTTT,CASSSPGTNQPQHF
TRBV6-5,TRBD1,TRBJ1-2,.,TGTGCCAGCAGACCTGACAGGGGAAACTATGGCTACACCTTC,CASRPDRGNYGYTF
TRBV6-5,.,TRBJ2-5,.,TGTGCCAGCAGTTACACGGGAAGAGAGACCCAGTACTTC,CASSYTGRETQYF
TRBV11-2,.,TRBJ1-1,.,TGTGCCAGCAGCGGGCCCGGAAGTACTGAAGCTTTCTTT,CASSGPGSTEAFF
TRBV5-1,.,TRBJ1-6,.,TGCGCCAGCAGCTTGGAAATACAGGGTGGCGGGCCCAATTCACCCCTCCACTTT,CASSLEIQGGGPNSPLHF
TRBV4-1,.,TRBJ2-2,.,TGCGCCAGCAGCCAAGACGCAATAGGGGTCAGGGAGCTGTTTTTT,CASSQDAIGVRELFF
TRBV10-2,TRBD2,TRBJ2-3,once,TGCGCCAGCAGTGATCAGCGGGGGTTTATCGGCACAGATACGCAGTATTTT,CASSDQRGFIGTDTQYF
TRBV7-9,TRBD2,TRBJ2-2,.,TGTGCCAGCAACGGCGGGGGGGATCTCACCGGGGAGCTGTTTTTT,CASNGGGDLTGELFF
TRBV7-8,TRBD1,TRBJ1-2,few,TGTGCCAGCAGCTTCGACAGGGGGCAAAATTATGGCTACACCTTC,CASSFDRGQNYGYTF
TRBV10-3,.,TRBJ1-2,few,TGTGCCATCAGTGAGGATGTTGGACAGCCCTATGGCTACACCTTC,CAISEDVGQPYGYTF
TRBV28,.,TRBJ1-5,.,TGTGCCAGCACCGAAGGGGCAGGAGTTTATAGCAATCAGCCCCAGCATTTT,CASTEGAGVYSNQPQHF
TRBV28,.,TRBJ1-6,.,TGTGCCAGCAGTTTAGGGTTTCAGGGTTCTAATCCACCCCTCCACTTT,CASSLGFQGSNPPLHF
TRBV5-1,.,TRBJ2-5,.,TGCGCCAGCAGCTTGGTGTCGGTAGAGCGGATAGAGACCCAGTACTTC,CASSLVSVERIETQYF